This note documents a single T cell receptor (beta chain) sequence. There are a few counts of this clone. Its recognized antigen is unknown. Per-base qualities were not stored, and no clone one base away is much larger. From cysteine to phenylalanine, the CDR3 is 11 amino acids long. Of the read, only the CDR3 DNA is kept; its 33 bases are in frame from base 1. V is pared back by 1 base and J by 8 bases, with 6 bases lying between the germline termini. CDR1 and CDR2 are drawn from the germline V gene: SGHTA, FQGNSA. These data originate in a study of beta chain features in type 1 diabetes (dated by TCRdb to the late 2010s). Regarding the study in general: Patients and healthy donors did not differ in mean age, gender distribution, total cell number or subset yield. A total of 100 million to 140 million sorted cells were examined across all samples, and the number of cells per subset was strongly correlated with RNA yield. The study compared TCRB repertoires of sorted circulating CD4+ T cell subsets between recently diagnosed type 1 diabetes patients and matched healthy donors. Whereas all 30 or so donors provided naive and central memory subsets, regulatory and stem cell-like memory subsets were isolated from just 8 patients and roughly 8 healthy donors. What the authors observed across the whole study: The naive, central memory and regulatory TCRB repertoires appeared to resemble one another more closely among patients than among healthy donors. A moderate but significant shortening of TCRB CDR3 length was observed in type 1 diabetes patients in all four CD4+ subsets. Shorter templates might have been favored by PCR, but patient and control samples were amplified and corrected together, so both groups would have been affected equally by any skew. At VDJ recombination sites, type 1 diabetes patients had fewer insertions and more deleted nucleotides, which implies abnormalities in thymic rearrangement. Because cDNA rather than genomic DNA was sequenced, highly expressing activated cells could have been over-represented, although no difference in activation and CD3 levels was found between groups. Because the HLA sub-analyses included only small numbers of individuals, any influence of HLA type on TCRB rearrangement was left unresolved.

Each donor gave one peripheral blood draw, roughly 110 mL on average, collected into heparinised tubes. A BD FACSAria II and a panel including CD45RO, CCR7, CD25, CD127, CD95 and CD27 were used to sort naive, central memory, regulatory and stem cell-like memory CD4+ T cells. Every sorted population had a purity above 95%. PBMCs were isolated immediately by Lymphoprep density gradient centrifugation and stained directly without culture. So that batch effects would be minimized, each experiment stained and sorted samples in pairs, pairing one healthy donor with one patient. The High Capacity cDNA Reverse Transcription Kit was used to reverse transcribe all of the isolated RNA, meaning that expressed TCRB transcripts were what got sequenced. Naive, central memory and regulatory T cell samples underwent deep immunoSEQ sequencing, averaging about 3.3 million total reads per sample. Sorted cells were lysed in RLT buffer and RNA was extracted with DNase-treated RNeasy Micro or Mini kits, depending on cell number. To prevent cross-contamination, each cell subset was processed individually, whereas patient and healthy donor samples were processed jointly. Using the immunoSEQ multiplex PCR, TCRB sequences were amplified from cDNA into 87-bp fragments spanning the CDR3 region. Amplicons were sequenced on the Illumina HiSeq platform. In the source study's methods: PCR bias was computationally corrected using synthetic template baselines, reads within Hamming distance 2 were collapsed, and singletons that could not be merged were discarded. Reads were aligned against IMGT to assign V, D and J genes, CDR3 length and insertions or deletions at six rearrangement sites. Within each subset, clonotype counts were normalized to sorted cell number, after which true diversity and Gini coefficients were computed with the tcR R package. The overlap coefficient, calculated on TCRB nucleotide sequences, was used to quantify repertoire sharing. Out-of-frame TCRB sequences from naive cells were analyzed as a proxy for the pre-selection repertoire. TCRdb stores this immuneACCESS table with in-frame sequences only. Part of the clones is absent; in the studies checked, under half of the shortfall reflects unresolved V genes, and no reason is known for the rest. Clone size and the V and J calls come from that table; the DNA yielded D and trimming. The sample includes 810,000 or so clones, with roughly a sixth observed a single time. Together, the top ten hold about 0.02% of the sample.

This receptor was taken from a woman under 30 in good health. The chain uses TRBV7-2 and TRBJ2-7; the D gene remains uncertain. The sequencing sample was made of naive CD4+ T cells from blood. The cell subset or site tag for this specimen amounts to: true naive CD4+ T cells. This receptor carries the CDR3 CASSLGEKQYF. The sequenced DNA: TGTGCCAGCAGCTTAGGCGAGAAGCAGTACTTC. This CDR3, with the reference TRBV7-2 and TRBJ2-7 proteins standing in past its ends, gives the full variable domain GAGVSQSPSNKVTEKGKDVELRCDPISGHTALYWYRQSLGQGLEFLIYFQGNSAPDKSGLPSDRFSAERTGGSVSTLTIQRTQQEDSAVYLCASSLGEKQYFGPGTRLTVT.